This TCR beta chain emerged from a study of blood T cells in healthy people across ages. The ends were cut back, 0 bases at V and 5 bases at J, with 23 bases in the middle. The CDR3 length is 18 residues. Germline CDR1 and CDR2: DFQATT and SNEGSKA (reference sequence). Whole-study findings and limits: Unsorted PBMCs blocked a conclusive comparison of naive and antigen-experienced cells.

As to this clonotype: Its antigen is unknown.

With a J-beta primer mix and a sample-barcoded 5' primer, a second PCR ran 7 to 11 cycles. Each CDR3 protein gets one entry after TCRdb re-called the 5' RACE reads with MiXCR. The sample shows 1,300,000 or so distinct CDR3 sequences, approximately 59% of them seen only once. The clonotype was recovered from a man aged 18 to 30 in good health. Source material: blood. V is TRBV20-1 and J is TRBJ2-1; tentative D call: TRBD1 (5 bases). The CDR3 loop is CSARDPQGLAVWDNEQFF. The CDR3 DNA is TGCAGTGCTAGAGATCCTCAGGGATTGGCGGTGTGGGACAATGAGCAGTTCTTC.